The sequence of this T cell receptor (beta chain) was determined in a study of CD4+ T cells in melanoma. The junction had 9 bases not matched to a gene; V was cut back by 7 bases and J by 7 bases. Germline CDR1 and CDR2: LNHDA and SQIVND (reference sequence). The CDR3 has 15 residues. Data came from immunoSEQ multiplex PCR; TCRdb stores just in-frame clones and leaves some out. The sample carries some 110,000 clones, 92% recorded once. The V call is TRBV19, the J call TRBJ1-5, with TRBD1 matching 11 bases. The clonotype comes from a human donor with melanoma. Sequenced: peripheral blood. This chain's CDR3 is CASKVGQGARQPQHF. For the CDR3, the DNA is TGTGCCAGTAAGGTTGGACAGGGGGCGCGGCAGCCCCAGCATTTT. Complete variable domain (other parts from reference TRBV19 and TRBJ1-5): DGGITQSPKYLFRKEGQNVTLSCEQNLNHDAMYWYRQDPGQGLRLIYYSQIVNDFQKGDIAEGYSVSREKKESFPLTVTSAQKNPTAFYLCASKVGQGARQPQHFGDGTRLSIL.